The rows below give T cell receptor beta chains drawn from one sample of a study of graft-versus-host responses after intestinal transplantation. Their recognized antigens are unknown. TCRdb's copy holds only in-frame clones and misses some; the assay was immunoSEQ multiplex PCR. This sample has about 81,000 clones; around 90% occur once, and the top ten carry roughly 0.32%. This material consisted of unstimulated CD4+ T cells sorted from spleen or lymph node cells, taken before intestinal transplant. These receptors were obtained from a human donor who received an intestinal transplant. The CDR3 runs from the conserved cysteine through the conserved F or W.

J gene: TRBJ1-1
V gene: TRBV4-1
CDR3 protein: CASSPGTGFGNTEAFF

J gene: TRBJ1-3
V gene: TRBV6-1
CDR3 protein: CASTPGQISGNTIYF

J gene: TRBJ1-5
V gene: TRBV5-6
CDR3 protein: CASSSQGYNQPQHF

J gene: TRBJ2-3
V gene: TRBV29-1
CDR3 protein: CSVAGVLTDTQYF

J gene: TRBJ2-5
V gene: TRBV5-1
CDR3 protein: CASSAGLAGGGETQYF

J gene: TRBJ1-1
V gene: TRBV27
CDR3 protein: CASRLQGARGTEAFF

J gene: TRBJ2-2
V gene: TRBV5-1
CDR3 protein: CASSLDPLAELFF

J gene: TRBJ2-7
V gene: TRBV29-1
CDR3 protein: CSVVPGGGEQYF

J gene: TRBJ2-3
V gene: TRBV9
CDR3 protein: CASSVIGQGADTQYF

J gene: TRBJ2-5
V gene: TRBV10-3
CDR3 protein: CAISALIEEETQYF

J gene: TRBJ2-3
V gene: TRBV18
CDR3 protein: CASSSLAGRPLDTQYF

J gene: TRBJ2-7
V gene: TRBV28
CDR3 protein: CASSLVSASSYEQYF

J gene: TRBJ2-7
V gene: TRBV2
CDR3 protein: CASLTVGTYEQYF

J gene: TRBJ2-7
V gene: TRBV6-6
CDR3 protein: CASSSVRYEQYF

J gene: TRBJ2-2
V gene: TRBV4-1
CDR3 protein: CASSQPGTITGELFF

J gene: TRBJ1-1
V gene: TRBV15
CDR3 protein: CATSLITGGTEAFF

J gene: TRBJ1-3
V gene: TRBV18
CDR3 protein: CASSPFQPTGVSSGNTIYF

J gene: TRBJ1-2
V gene: TRBV6-5
CDR3 protein: CASRRQRSANYGYTF

J gene: TRBJ2-3
V gene: TRBV2
CDR3 protein: CASKMDSPRGGTQYF

J gene: TRBJ2-2
V gene: TRBV2
CDR3 protein: CASSLDSTGELFF

J gene: TRBJ2-3
V gene: TRBV5-1
CDR3 protein: CASSALDRLRSLTDTQYF

J gene: TRBJ2-3
V gene: TRBV11-2
CDR3 protein: CASSSRQGHTDTQYF

J gene: TRBJ1-2
V gene: TRBV29-1
CDR3 protein: CSVERGTGGGSGYTF

J gene: TRBJ2-1
V gene: TRBV5-6
CDR3 protein: CASSLGQVGNNEQFF

J gene: TRBJ2-7
V gene: TRBV5-1
CDR3 protein: CASSLTSGRNEQYF

J gene: TRBJ1-6
V gene: TRBV19
CDR3 protein: CASRAGINSPLHF

J gene: TRBJ1-2
V gene: TRBV28
CDR3 protein: CASSLAGYGYTF

J gene: TRBJ2-5
V gene: TRBV19
CDR3 protein: CASSPGLAGHTQYF

J gene: TRBJ2-7
V gene: TRBV7-6
CDR3 protein: CASSPRGGYEQYF

J gene: TRBJ2-1
V gene: TRBV9
CDR3 protein: CASSPSGVYNEQFF

J gene: TRBJ1-2
V gene: TRBV10-2
CDR3 protein: CASSPRATDNYGYTF

J gene: TRBJ2-1
V gene: TRBV29-1
CDR3 protein: CSVRPGKRDEQFF

J gene: TRBJ2-1
V gene: TRBV10-3
CDR3 protein: CAISGQSNEQFF

J gene: TRBJ1-6
V gene: TRBV4-1
CDR3 protein: CASSMGDRDNSPLHF

J gene: TRBJ1-2
V gene: TRBV2
CDR3 protein: CASSEGGTGGSLGYTF

J gene: TRBJ1-1
V gene: TRBV5-1
CDR3 protein: CASSSGINTEAFF

J gene: TRBJ2-1
V gene: TRBV11-1
CDR3 protein: CASSPRLAGGYNEQFF

J gene: TRBJ2-1
V gene: TRBV4-1
CDR3 protein: CASSQVLAEGRFF

J gene: TRBJ2-1
V gene: TRBV28
CDR3 protein: CASGGTSLYNEQFF

J gene: TRBJ1-2
V gene: TRBV18
CDR3 protein: CASSPLTGTHPLLSTPLGGYTF

J gene: TRBJ1-5
V gene: TRBV18
CDR3 protein: CASSPSKVSGKNNQPQHF

J gene: TRBJ2-6
V gene: TRBV10-3
CDR3 protein: CAIADRGSGANVLTF

J gene: TRBJ1-2
V gene: TRBV28
CDR3 protein: CASRDDRENGYTF

J gene: TRBJ2-6
V gene: TRBV4-1
CDR3 protein: CASSPAGGPLSGANVLTF

J gene: TRBJ2-7
V gene: TRBV5-1
CDR3 protein: CASSLLGSGAYEQYF

J gene: TRBJ2-1
V gene: TRBV6-5
CDR3 protein: CASSPTWDTRNEQFF